The TCR beta chain under discussion was sequenced for a study of blood T cell repertoires in COVID-19. V lost 7 bases to trimming and J lost 5 bases; unmatched junction nucleotides: 7. Per germline, CDR1 WSHSY and CDR2 SAAADI. The CDR3 covers 13 residues. Individuals aged roughly 18 to 95 years were recruited from 24 US areas. Assay: immunoSEQ multiplex PCR; the TCRdb copy retains only in-frame clones and omits some. The sample contains about 270,000 clones, about 87% of which appear only once. What was sequenced was PBMCs or T cells enriched from blood (not recorded which). The chain joins TRBV10-2 to TRBJ2-7; TRBD1 aligns across 8 bases. The TCR was taken from a woman between 25 and 40 years old with acute COVID-19. The CDR3 nucleotides are TGCGCCAGCACCAGTGCAGGGGGCAACGAGCAGTACTTC. This translates into CASTSAGGNEQYF.